This TCR beta chain was observed in a study of T cells after yellow fever vaccination. Overall study context: Fractions of low cell number were prepared using SMART-Seq v4 Ultra Low Input.

A word on this clonotype: Its antigen is currently unknown.

The CDR3 consists of 15 residues. The V end was cut by 0 bases, the J end by 4 bases, with 11 bases between. In germline, CDR1 is SGHRS, CDR2 YFSETQ. Overall study findings and caveats: A weaker but faster secondary response was observed, peaking on day 5 versus 15.

TCRdb independently ran MiXCR on the 5' RACE reads; one entry per CDR3 protein. The sample lists some 300,000 distinct CDR3 sequences; about 10% were seen once. Sequences were derived from CD4+ T cells sorted from PBMCs, sampled 45 days after the yellow fever booster vaccination. The receptor was derived from a man between 18 and 35 years old who received the YFV17D yellow fever vaccine. The J gene is TRBJ1-5, the V gene TRBV5-1, with D perhaps matching TRBD1 (5 bases). The CDR3 loop reads CASSLAGEGNQPQHF. The CDR3 DNA is TGCGCCAGCAGCTTGGCCGGGGAGGGGAATCAGCCCCAGCATTTT.